This T cell receptor beta chain was retrieved from a study of technical replicates of blood from several donors. Only in-frame clones appear in the TCRdb table, and some are missing; sequencing was by immunoSEQ multiplex PCR. This table has about 84,000 clones, about 92% appearing once. There are 14 residues in the CDR3. Trimming removed 0 bases from V and 3 bases from J, with 9 bases in between. The receptor was isolated from a human donor in good health. Sequenced material: T cells isolated from PBMCs. V gene TRBV23-1 combines with J gene TRBJ2-7; no clear D. Being an ORF, TRBV23-1 has a function that is uncertain. The CDR3 DNA reads TGCGCCAGCAGTCAATCCCACGAGTACTACGAGCAGTACTTC. It yields the protein CASSQSHEYYEQYF.